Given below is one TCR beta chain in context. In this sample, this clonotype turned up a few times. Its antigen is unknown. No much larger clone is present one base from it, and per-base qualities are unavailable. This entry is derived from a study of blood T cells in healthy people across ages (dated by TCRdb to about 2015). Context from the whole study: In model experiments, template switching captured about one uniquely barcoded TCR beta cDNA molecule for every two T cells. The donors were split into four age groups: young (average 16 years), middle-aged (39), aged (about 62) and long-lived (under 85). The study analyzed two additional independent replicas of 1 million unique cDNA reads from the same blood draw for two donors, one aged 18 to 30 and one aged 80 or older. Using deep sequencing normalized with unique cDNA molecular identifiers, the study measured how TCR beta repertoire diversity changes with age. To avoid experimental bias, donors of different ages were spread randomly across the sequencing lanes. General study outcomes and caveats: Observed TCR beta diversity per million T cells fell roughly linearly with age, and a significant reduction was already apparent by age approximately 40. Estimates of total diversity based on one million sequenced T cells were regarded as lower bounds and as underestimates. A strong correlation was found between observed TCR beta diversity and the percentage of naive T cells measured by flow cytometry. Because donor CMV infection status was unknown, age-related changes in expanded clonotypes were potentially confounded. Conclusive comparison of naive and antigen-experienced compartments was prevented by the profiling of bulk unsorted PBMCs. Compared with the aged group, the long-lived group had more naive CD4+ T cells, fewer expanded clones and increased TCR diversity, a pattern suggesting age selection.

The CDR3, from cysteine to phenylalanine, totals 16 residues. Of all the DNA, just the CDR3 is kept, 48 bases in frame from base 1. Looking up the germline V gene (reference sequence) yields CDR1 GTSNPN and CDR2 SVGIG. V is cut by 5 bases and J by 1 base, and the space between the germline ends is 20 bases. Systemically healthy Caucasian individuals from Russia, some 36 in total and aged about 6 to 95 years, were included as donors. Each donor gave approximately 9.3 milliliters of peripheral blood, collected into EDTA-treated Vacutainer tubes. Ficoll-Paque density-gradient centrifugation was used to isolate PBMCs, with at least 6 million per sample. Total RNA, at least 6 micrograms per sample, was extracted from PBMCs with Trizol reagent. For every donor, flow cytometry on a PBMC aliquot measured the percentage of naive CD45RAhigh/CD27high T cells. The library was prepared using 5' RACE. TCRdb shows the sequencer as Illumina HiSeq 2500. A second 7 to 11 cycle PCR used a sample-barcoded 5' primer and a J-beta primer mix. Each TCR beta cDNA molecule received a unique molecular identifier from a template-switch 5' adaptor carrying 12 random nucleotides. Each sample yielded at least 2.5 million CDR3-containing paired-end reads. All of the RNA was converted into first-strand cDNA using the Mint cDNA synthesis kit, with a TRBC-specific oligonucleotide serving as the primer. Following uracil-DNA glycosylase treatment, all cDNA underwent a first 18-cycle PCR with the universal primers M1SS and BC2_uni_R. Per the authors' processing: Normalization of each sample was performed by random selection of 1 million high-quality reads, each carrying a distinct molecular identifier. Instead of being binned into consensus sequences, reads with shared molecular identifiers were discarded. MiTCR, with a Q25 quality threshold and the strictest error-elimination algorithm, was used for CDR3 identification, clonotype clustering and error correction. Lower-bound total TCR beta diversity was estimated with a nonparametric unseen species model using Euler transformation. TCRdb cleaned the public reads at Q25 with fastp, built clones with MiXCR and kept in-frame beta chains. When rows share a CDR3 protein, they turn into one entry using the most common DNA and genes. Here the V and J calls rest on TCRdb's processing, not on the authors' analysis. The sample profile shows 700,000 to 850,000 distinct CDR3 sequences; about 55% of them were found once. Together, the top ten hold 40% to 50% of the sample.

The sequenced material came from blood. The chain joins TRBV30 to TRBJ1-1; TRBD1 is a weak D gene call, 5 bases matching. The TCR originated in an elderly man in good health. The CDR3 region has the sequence CAWSYRTPGGNTEAFF. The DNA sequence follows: TGTGCCTGGTCGTACCGGACTCCCGGGGGGAACACTGAAGCTTTCTTT.